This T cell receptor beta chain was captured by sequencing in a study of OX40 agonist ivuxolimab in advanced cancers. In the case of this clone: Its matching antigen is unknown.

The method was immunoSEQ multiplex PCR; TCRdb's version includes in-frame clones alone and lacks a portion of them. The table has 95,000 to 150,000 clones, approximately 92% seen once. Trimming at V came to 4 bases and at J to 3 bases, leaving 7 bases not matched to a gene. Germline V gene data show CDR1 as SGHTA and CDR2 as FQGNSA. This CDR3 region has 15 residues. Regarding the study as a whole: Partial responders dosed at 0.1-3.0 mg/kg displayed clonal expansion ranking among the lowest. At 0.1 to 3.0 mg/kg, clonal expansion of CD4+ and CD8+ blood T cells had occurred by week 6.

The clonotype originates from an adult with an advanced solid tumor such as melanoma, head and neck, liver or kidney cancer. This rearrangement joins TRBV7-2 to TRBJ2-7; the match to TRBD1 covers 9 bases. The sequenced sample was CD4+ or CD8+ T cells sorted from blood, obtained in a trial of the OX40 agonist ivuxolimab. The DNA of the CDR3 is TGTGCCAGCAGCTGGGGACAGGGCTCTGGCTACGAGCAGTACTTC. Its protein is CASSWGQGSGYEQYF.